Described below is a single T cell receptor (beta chain) sequence and its context. This receptor's antigen is unknown. Per-base quality was not reported, and no clone a single base away is much larger than it. The CDR3 numbers 16 residues from cysteine through phenylalanine. Only the CDR3 DNA stays, 48 bases, in frame from base 1. V is shortened by 3 bases, J by 3 bases, and the region joining them spans 20 bases. CDR1 and CDR2 (DFQATT, SNEGSKA) derive from the germline V gene (reference sequence). The data stem from a study of T cells after yellow fever vaccination (dated 2019 in TCRdb). Study-level background: Libraries from fractions with low cell numbers were prepared with the SMART-Seq v4 Ultra Low Input RNA kit. To follow T-cell clones before and after primary and booster YFV17D yellow fever vaccination, bulk TCR alpha and beta repertoires were sequenced over time. The cohort comprised two healthy male donors, one aged 18 to 29 and one aged 30 to 40 years. Blood was drawn at multiple timepoints before and after primary and secondary immunization, with bulk PBMC replicates and cell subsets isolated. Study-wide findings and limitations: FACS-sorted repertoires could contain abundant contaminating clonotypes from the bulk population, so computational filtering was required. A small share of clonotypes was detected in both CD4 and CD8 compartments, with the overlap likely arising from convergent recombination. Compared with the primary T-cell response, the secondary T-cell response was faster but weaker, reaching its peak on day 5 rather than on day 15. After the booster, most of the clones that had expanded following primary vaccination were detected again (just under 97% of CD4 and around 90% of CD8), which suggests that memory was broadly maintained. Only two donors were included in the study, so the extent to which the findings can be generalized is limited.

The treatment or condition label, read with the paper, signifies: live attenuated yellow fever vaccine strain. A standard Ficoll-Paque protocol was used to isolate PBMCs from peripheral blood. Dynabeads CD4 and CD8 positive selection kits were used to isolate the CD4 and CD8 T-cell fractions. TriZol was used to extract RNA from bulk PBMCs, from CD4 and CD8 fractions, and from dextramer-positive and dextramer-negative fractions. Synthesis of TCR cDNA relied on 5'RACE template switching, a step that introduced a universal primer site along with unique molecular identifiers. cDNA synthesis was primed from both the TCR alpha and TCR beta constant segments. Libraries were amplified in two PCR steps, with sample barcodes and sequencing adapters added in the second step. Sequencing of libraries was performed on Illumina HiSeq 2500 (2x100 bp) or NovaSeq (2x150 bp). Concerning the study's data processing: Demultiplexing of reads and collapsing into UMI consensus sequences were performed with MIGEC, and V(D)J alignment was carried out with MiXCR. Vaccine-responding clonotypes were identified with edgeR using replicate PBMC samples, with FDR below 0.01 and a log2 fold change above 5 up to day 15 being required. Each bulk clonotype was labeled CD4 or CD8 based on which sequenced repertoire, CD4 or CD8, contained the clonotype at higher abundance. Through fastp at Q25 and MiXCR, TCRdb rebuilt clones from the public reads, retaining in-frame beta chains. Each CDR3 protein gets just one entry, which takes the most common genes and DNA from the rows behind it. None of the V and J calls come from the authors' own analysis; TCRdb made them. A total of about 210,000 distinct CDR3 sequences appear in this sample, 5.5% to 8.5% of them only once. The ten largest make up 0.8% to 1.2% of the sample.

The sequences come from CD4+ T cells sorted from PBMCs, collected on the day of the yellow fever booster vaccination. The sequence derives from a man aged 25 to 40 who received the YFV17D yellow fever vaccine. The chain was built from TRBV20-1 and TRBJ2-5; the best D guess is TRBD2, with 5 bases matching. DNA sequence: TGCAGTGCTAGCCCCGGGATCCTTCGGCACGAAGAGACCCAGTACTTC. This translates into CSASPGILRHEETQYF.